These 8 T cell receptor beta chains came from one sample sequenced in a study of ipilimumab plus nivolumab after autologous stem cell transplantation. Measured with immunoSEQ multiplex PCR; TCRdb has only the in-frame clones, and not every one. The table records roughly 45,000 clones, roughly 88% of them present only once. Sequenced here: PBMCs, sampled in a trial of ipilimumab plus nivolumab as post-transplant consolidation. The receptors originated from a male donor with multiple myeloma.

Remarks on this clone: One end of the junction fails to match germline, which may point to a read error. The chain links TRBV18 to TRBJ2-4; D perhaps matches TRBD2 (6 bases). CDR3 length equals 13 residues. Germline CDR1 and CDR2: KGHSH and LQKENI. CDR3 region: CASSPGGSPSHDF. The CDR3 region has the DNA TGTGCCAGCTCACCAGGGGGGTCGCCCTCCCACGACTTC.

This chain links TRBV7-9 with TRBJ2-3; 10 bases match TRBD2. With 3 bases clipped from V and 6 bases from J, the junction kept 3 bases outside the gene matches. Per the germline V gene, CDR1 is SEHNR and CDR2 is FQNEAQ (reference sequence). This CDR3 spans 14 amino acids. The CDR3 sequence: CASSFASGSDTQYF. The CDR3, as DNA: TGTGCCAGCAGCTTTGCTAGCGGGAGTGATACGCAGTATTTT.

This clone showed up just once. The V and J genes are TRBV6-6 and TRBJ2-7; D ambiguous. Germline-derived CDR1 and CDR2 are MNHNY and SVGAGI (reference sequence). The ends were cut back, 8 bases at V and 6 bases at J, with 17 bases in the middle. The CDR3 consists of 13 residues. CDR3 in amino acids: CASHPSHSTEQYF. Written as DNA, the CDR3 is TGTGCCAGCCACCCGAGTCACTCAACCGAGCAGTACTTC.

This clone was detected a few times. This chain joins TRBV28 and TRBJ2-3; 10 bases are a match to TRBD2. This CDR3 spans 16 amino acids. Germline assignment: CDR1 MDHEN and CDR2 SYDVKM. The trim removed 2 bases at V and 7 bases at J, leaving 9 bases unmatched. The chain's CDR3 is CASSLGPAGGLNTQYF. For the CDR3, the DNA is TGTGCCAGCAGTTTAGGTCCAGCGGGAGGGCTGAATACGCAGTATTTT.

This chain joins TRBV9 and TRBJ2-5; 8 bases map to TRBD1. The V gene end was trimmed by 0 bases and the J gene end by 5 bases; junction bases not matched to a gene: 3. Germline values: CDR1 SGDLS, CDR2 YYNGEE. The CDR3 covers 14 residues. The CDR3, as DNA: TGTGCCAGCAGCGTAGGGACAGGGCGGGAGACCCAGTACTTC. The encoded protein is CASSVGTGRETQYF.

The chain couples TRBV7-9 to TRBJ1-6; 7 nucleotides agree with TRBD1. Per germline, CDR1 SEHNR and CDR2 FQNEAQ (reference sequence). The V and J ends lost 8 bases and 11 bases, in that order; junction bases with no gene match: 15. The CDR3 covers 15 residues. This chain's CDR3 is CASGPGQPLSAPLHF. CDR3 bases: TGTGCCAGCGGTCCGGGACAGCCGCTATCGGCACCCCTCCACTTT. The full variable domain, rest sourced from reference TRBV7-9 and TRBJ1-6, is DTGVSQNPRHKITKRGQNVTFRCDPISEHNRLYWYRQTLGQGPEFLTYFQNEAQLEKSRLLSDRFSAERPKGSFSTLEIQRTEQGDSAMYLCASGPGQPLSAPLHFGNGTRLTVT.

This rearrangement joins TRBV19 to TRBJ2-1; possible D gene TRBD1, 5 bases. CDR1 LNHDA and CDR2 SQIVND come from the germline V gene (reference sequence). V was clipped by 5 bases and J by 3 bases, with 8 bases between them. The CDR3 runs to 13 residues. CDR3 bases: TGTGCCAGTAGTGGGCAGGGCTACAATGAGCAGTTCTTC. Its translation: CASSGQGYNEQFF.

The V and J genes are TRBV29-1 and TRBJ1-3; D unclear. The germline V gene encodes CDR1 SQVTM and CDR2 ANQGSEA. With 5 bases removed from V and 2 bases from J, the gap between germline ends came to 10 bases. The length of the CDR3 is 13 residues. CDR3: CSVQPSAGNTIYF. The CDR3 DNA follows: TGCAGCGTTCAGCCCTCGGCTGGAAACACCATATATTTT.